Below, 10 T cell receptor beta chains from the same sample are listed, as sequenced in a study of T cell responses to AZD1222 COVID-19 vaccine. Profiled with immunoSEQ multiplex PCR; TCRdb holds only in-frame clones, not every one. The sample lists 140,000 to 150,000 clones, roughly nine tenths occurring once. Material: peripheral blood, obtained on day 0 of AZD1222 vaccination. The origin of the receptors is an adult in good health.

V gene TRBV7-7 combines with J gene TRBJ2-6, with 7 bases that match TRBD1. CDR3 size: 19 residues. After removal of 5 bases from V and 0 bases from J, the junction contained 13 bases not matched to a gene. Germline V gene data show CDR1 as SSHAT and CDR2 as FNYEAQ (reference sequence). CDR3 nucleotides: TGTGCCAGCAGCCCCAGACCAGGGGGATCAGGCTCTGGGGCCAACGTCCTGACTTTC. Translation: CASSPRPGGSGSGANVLTF.

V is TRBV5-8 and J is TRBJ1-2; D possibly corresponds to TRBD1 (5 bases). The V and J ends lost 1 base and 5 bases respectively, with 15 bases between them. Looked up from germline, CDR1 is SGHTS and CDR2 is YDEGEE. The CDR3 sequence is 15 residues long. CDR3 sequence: CASSLRQGGSYGYTF. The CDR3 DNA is TGTGCCAGCAGCTTGCGGCAGGGAGGCTCTTATGGCTACACCTTC. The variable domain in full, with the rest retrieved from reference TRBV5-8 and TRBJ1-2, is EAGVTQSPTHLIKTRGQQATLRCSPISGHTSVYWYQQALGLGLQFLLWYDEGEERNRGNFPPRFSGRQFPNYSSELNVNALELEDSALYLCASSLRQGGSYGYTFGSGTRLTVV.

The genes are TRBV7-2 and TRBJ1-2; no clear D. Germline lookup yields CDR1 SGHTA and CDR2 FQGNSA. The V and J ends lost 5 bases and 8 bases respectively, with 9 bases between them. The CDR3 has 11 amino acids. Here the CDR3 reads CASSRGRGYTF. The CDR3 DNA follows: TGTGCCAGCAGCCGAGGGAGAGGCTACACCTTC.

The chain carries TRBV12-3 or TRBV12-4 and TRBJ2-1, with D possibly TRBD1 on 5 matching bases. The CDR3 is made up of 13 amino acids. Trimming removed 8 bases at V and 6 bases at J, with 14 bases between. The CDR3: CASARGSPNEQFF. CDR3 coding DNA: TGTGCCAGCGCAAGGGGTTCCCCCAATGAGCAGTTCTTC.

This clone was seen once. The CDR3 bases are TGTGCCAGCAGCGAACTAGCGGGGGGCACCTACGAGCAGTACTTC. Protein product: CASSELAGGTYEQYF. The chain couples TRBV3-1 (or the pseudogene TRBV3-2) to TRBJ2-7; TRBD2 matches 12 bases. With 5 bases clipped from V and 2 bases from J, the junction kept 4 bases outside the gene matches. The CDR3 is 15 residues long. In germline, CDR1 is LGHDT, CDR2 YNNKEL (reference sequence).

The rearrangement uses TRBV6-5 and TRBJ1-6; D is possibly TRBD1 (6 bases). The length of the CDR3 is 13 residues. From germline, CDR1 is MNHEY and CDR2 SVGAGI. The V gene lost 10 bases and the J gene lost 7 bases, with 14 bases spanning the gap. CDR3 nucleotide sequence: TGTGCCACCCAACCTCAGGGGAATTCACCCCTCCACTTT. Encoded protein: CATQPQGNSPLHF.

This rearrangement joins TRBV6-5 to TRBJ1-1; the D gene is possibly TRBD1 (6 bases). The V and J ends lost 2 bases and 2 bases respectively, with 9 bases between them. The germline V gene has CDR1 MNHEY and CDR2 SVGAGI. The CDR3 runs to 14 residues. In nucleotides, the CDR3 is TGTGCCAGCAGTTACAAGGGGGGTAACACTGAAGCTTTCTTT. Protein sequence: CASSYKGGNTEAFF.

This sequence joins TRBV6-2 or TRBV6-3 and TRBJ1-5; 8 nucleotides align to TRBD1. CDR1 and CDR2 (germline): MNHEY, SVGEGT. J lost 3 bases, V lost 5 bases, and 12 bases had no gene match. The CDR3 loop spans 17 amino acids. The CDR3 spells CASSPPPGGPDNQPQHF. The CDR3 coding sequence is TGTGCCAGCAGTCCACCCCCAGGGGGCCCGGACAATCAGCCCCAGCATTTT.

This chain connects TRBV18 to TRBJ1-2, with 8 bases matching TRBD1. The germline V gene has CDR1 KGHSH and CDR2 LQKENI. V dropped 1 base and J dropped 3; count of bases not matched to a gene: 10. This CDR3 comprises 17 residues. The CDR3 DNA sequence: TGTGCCAGCTCACCACTCCCCCTCGGACAGGGCGACTATGGCTACACCTTC. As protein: CASSPLPLGQGDYGYTF.

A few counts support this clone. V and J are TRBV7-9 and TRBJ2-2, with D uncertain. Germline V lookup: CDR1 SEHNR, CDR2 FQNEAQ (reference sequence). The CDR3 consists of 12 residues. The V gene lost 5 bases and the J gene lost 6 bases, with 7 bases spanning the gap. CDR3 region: CASSRHSGELFF. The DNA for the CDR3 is TGTGCCAGCAGCCGCCATTCCGGGGAGCTGTTTTTT.